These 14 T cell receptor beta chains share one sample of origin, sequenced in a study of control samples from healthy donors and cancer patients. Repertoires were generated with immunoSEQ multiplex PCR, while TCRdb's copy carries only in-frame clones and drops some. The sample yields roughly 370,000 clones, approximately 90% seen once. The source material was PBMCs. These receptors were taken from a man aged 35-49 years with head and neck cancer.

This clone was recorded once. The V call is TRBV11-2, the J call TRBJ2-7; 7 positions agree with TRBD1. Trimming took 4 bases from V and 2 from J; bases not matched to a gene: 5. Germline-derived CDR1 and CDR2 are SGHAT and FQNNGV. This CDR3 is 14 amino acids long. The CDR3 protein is CASSSATGPYEQYF. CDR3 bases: TGTGCCAGCAGCTCCGCGACAGGGCCCTACGAGCAGTACTTC.

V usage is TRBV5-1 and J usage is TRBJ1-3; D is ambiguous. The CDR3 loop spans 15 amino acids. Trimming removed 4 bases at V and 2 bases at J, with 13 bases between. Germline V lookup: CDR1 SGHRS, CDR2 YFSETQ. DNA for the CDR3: TGCGCCAGCAGCCCGCTCACGGCCGCTGGAAACACCATATATTTT. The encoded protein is CASSPLTAAGNTIYF. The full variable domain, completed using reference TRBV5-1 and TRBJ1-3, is KAGVTQTPRYLIKTRGQQVTLSCSPISGHRSVSWYQQTPGQGLQFLFEYFSETQRNKGNFPGRFSGRQFSNSRSEMNVSTLELGDSALYLCASSPLTAAGNTIYFGEGSWLTVV.

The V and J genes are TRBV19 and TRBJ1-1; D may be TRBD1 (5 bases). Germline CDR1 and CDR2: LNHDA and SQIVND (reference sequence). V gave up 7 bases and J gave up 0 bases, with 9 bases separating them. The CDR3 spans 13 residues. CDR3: CASTTGLNTEAFF. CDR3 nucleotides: TGTGCCAGTACCACAGGATTGAACACTGAAGCTTTCTTT.

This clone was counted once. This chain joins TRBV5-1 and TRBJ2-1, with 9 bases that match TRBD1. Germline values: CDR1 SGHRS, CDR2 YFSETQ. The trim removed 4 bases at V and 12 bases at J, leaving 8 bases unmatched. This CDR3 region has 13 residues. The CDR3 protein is CASSPRDRDRQFF. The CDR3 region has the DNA TGCGCCAGCAGCCCCCGGGACAGGGACCGGCAGTTCTTC.

The CDR3 nucleotides read TGTGCCAGCAGTTTCCAGATTGGGACAGGGTTGAACGAGCAGTACTTC. It yields the protein CASSFQIGTGLNEQYF. The chain uses TRBV28 and TRBJ2-7; 9 bases align to TRBD1. From germline, CDR1 is MDHEN and CDR2 SYDVKM. This CDR3 has 16 amino acids. Trimming removed 3 bases from V and 5 bases from J; junction bases left unmatched: 11.

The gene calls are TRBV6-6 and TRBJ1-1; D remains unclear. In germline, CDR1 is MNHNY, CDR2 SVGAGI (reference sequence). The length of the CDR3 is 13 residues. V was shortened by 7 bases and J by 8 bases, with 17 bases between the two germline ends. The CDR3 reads CASTSAEEIEAFF. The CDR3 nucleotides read TGTGCCAGCACTTCAGCGGAGGAGATAGAAGCTTTCTTT.

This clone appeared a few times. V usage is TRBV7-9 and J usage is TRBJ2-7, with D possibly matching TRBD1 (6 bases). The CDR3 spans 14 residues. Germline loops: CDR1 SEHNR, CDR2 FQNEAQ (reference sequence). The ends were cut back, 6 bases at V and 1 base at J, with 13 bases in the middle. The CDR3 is CASSIARGSYEQYF. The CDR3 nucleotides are TGTGCCAGCAGTATCGCCAGGGGATCCTACGAGCAGTACTTC.

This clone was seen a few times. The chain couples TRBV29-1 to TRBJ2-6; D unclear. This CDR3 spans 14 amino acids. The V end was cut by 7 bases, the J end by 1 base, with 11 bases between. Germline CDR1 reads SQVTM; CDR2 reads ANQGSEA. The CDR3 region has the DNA TGCAGCGCTCGTGGGGTATCTGGGGCCAACGTCCTGACTTTC. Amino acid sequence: CSARGVSGANVLTF.

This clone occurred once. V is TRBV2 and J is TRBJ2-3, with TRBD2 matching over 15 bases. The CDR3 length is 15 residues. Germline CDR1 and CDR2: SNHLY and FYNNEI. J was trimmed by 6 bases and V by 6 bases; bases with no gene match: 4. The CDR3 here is CASSGLAGGMDTQYF. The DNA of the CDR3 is TGTGCCAGCAGCGGACTAGCGGGGGGGATGGATACGCAGTATTTT.

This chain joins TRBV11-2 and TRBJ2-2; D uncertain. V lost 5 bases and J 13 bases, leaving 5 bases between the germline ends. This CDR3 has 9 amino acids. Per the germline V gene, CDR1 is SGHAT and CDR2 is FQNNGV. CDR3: CASSRRLFF. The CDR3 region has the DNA TGTGCCAGCAGCCGTAGGCTGTTTTTT. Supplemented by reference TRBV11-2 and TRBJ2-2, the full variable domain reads EAGVAQSPRYKIIEKRQSVAFWCNPISGHATLYWYQQILGQGPKLLIQFQNNGVVDDSQLPKDRFSAERLKGVDSTLKIQPAKLEDSAVYLCASSRRLFFGEGSRLTVL.

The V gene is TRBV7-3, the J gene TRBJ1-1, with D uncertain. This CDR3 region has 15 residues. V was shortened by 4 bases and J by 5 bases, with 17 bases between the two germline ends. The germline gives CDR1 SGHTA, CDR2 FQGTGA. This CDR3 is CASSSEGDGLTEAFF. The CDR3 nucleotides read TGTGCCAGCAGCTCCGAAGGCGACGGGTTGACTGAAGCTTTCTTT.

As DNA, the CDR3 is TGTGCTAGTGAGCTTCGCGGGACAGGACGTAATGAGCAGTTCTTC. This codes for CASELRGTGRNEQFF. V and J are TRBV12-5 and TRBJ2-1; TRBD1 agrees at 8 bases. Looked up from germline, CDR1 is LGHNT and CDR2 is FRNRAP. This CDR3 is built from 15 residues. With 7 bases clipped from V and 7 bases from J, the junction kept 12 bases outside the gene matches.

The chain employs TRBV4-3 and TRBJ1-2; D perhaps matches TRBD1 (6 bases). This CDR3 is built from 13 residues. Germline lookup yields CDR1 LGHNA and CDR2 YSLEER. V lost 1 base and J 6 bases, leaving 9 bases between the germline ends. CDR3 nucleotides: TGCGCCAGCAGCCAAGTGCAGGGGAATGGCTACACCTTC. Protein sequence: CASSQVQGNGYTF.

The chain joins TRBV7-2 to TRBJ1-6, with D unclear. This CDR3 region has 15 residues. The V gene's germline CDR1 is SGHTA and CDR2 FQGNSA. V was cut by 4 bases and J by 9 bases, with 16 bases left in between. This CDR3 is CASSSIRAATSPLHF. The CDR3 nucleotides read TGTGCCAGCAGCTCGATCCGGGCCGCTACTTCACCCCTCCACTTT.